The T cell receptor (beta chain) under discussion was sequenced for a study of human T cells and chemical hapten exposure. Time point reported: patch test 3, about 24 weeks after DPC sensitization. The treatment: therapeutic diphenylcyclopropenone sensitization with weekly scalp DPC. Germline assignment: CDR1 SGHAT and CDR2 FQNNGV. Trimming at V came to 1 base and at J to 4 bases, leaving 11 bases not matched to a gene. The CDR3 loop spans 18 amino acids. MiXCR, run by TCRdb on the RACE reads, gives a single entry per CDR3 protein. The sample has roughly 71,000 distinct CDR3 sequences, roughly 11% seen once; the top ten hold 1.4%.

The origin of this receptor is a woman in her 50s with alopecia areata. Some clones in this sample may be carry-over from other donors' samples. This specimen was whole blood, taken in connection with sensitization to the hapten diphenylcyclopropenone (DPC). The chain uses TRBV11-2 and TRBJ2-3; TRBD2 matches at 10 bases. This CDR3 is CASSLAGSSGSWADTQYF. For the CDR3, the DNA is TGTGCCAGCAGCTTAGCGGGGTCTAGCGGGAGTTGGGCAGATACGCAGTATTTT.